Presented here are 25 T cell receptor beta chains from one specimen sequenced in a study of blood T cell repertoires in COVID-19. Sequenced by immunoSEQ multiplex PCR; TCRdb stores in-frame clones only, minus some. This repertoire shows nearly 55,000 clones, about 90% found once; its top ten account for 7% to 8%. Sequences were obtained from peripheral blood. Source of these receptors: a woman aged 55-69 years with active or convalescent COVID-19.

This sequence joins TRBV28 and TRBJ1-5; maybe TRBD1 (5 bases). The CDR3 contains 13 residues. V was shortened by 3 bases and J by 7 bases, with 10 bases between the two germline ends. CDR1 and CDR2 from the germline V gene are MDHEN and SYDVKM. This CDR3 reads CASSFPTDQPQHF. The CDR3 nucleotides read TGTGCCAGCAGTTTCCCGACAGACCAGCCCCAGCATTTT.

This clone was recorded only once. The chain recombines TRBV10-3 with TRBJ1-3; 7 bases are a match to TRBD1. CDR1 and CDR2 (germline): ENHRY, SYGVKD. The CDR3 runs to 16 residues. Germline trimming cut 2 bases from V and 0 bases from J; bases unmatched to any gene: 4. CDR3 sequence reads: CAISEPGQTSGNTIYF. DNA of the CDR3: TGTGCCATCAGTGAGCCGGGACAGACCTCTGGAAACACCATATATTTT.

The chain has TRBV6-2 or TRBV6-3 and TRBJ2-4; 9 nucleotides agree with TRBD1. The germline V gene has CDR1 MNHEY and CDR2 SVGEGT. The junction had 20 bases not matched to a gene; V was cut back by 6 bases and J by 5 bases. The CDR3 extends over 19 amino acids. The CDR3 DNA follows: TGTGCCAGCAGCCTAACAGGGGGCGCCACGGGAGGCCGAGAAAACATTCAGTACTTC. It encodes CASSLTGGATGGRENIQYF.

This chain uses TRBV2 with TRBJ1-6, with D uncertain. Trimming pared 4 bases from V and 3 bases from J, leaving 10 bases between. The germline V gene encodes CDR1 SNHLY and CDR2 FYNNEI. The CDR3 covers 15 residues. This CDR3 reads CASSAEALYNSPLHF. In DNA, the CDR3 is TGTGCCAGCAGTGCCGAGGCTCTCTATAATTCACCCCTCCACTTT. Drawing the rest from reference TRBV2 and TRBJ1-6, the complete variable domain is EPEVTQTPSHQVTQMGQEVILRCVPISNHLYFYWYRQILGQKVEFLVSFYNNEISEKSEIFDDQFSVERPDGSNFTLKIRSTKLEDSAMYFCASSAEALYNSPLHFGNGTRLTVT.

The chain is built from TRBV18 and TRBJ2-5; possibly TRBD2 for D (5 bases). The CDR3 is 14 amino acids. Germline CDR1 reads KGHSH; CDR2 reads LQKENI. V shed 3 bases and J shed 4 bases, with 12 bases lying between them. Written as DNA, the CDR3 is TGTGCCAGCTCACCCTTTACTAGTCCAGAGACCCAGTACTTC. It translates to CASSPFTSPETQYF.

This CDR3 is CASSVTGYYGYTF. The DNA for the CDR3 is TGTGCCAGCAGTGTCACAGGGTACTATGGCTACACCTTC. The rearrangement uses TRBV28 and TRBJ1-2; maybe TRBD1 (6 bases). CDR3 length equals 13 residues. V lost 5 bases and J lost 3, with 10 bases in between. Germline V gene data show CDR1 as MDHEN and CDR2 as SYDVKM.

The chain links TRBV6-5 to TRBJ2-7, with TRBD2 matching 7 bases. The V and J ends lost 6 bases and 3 bases, in that order; junction bases with no gene match: 5. There are 13 residues in the CDR3. Looked up from germline, CDR1 is MNHEY and CDR2 is SVGAGI. Here the CDR3 reads CASSSSGDYEQYF. The DNA for the CDR3 is TGTGCCAGCAGCTCGAGCGGGGACTACGAGCAGTACTTC.

V and J are TRBV9 and TRBJ2-6; the D gene is possibly TRBD2 (5 bases). CDR1 is SGDLS, CDR2 YYNGEE, per germline. Trimming cost V 6 bases and J 2 bases, with 24 bases left between them. The CDR3 runs to 19 residues. The CDR3 is CASTHLGEVRKAGANVLTF. The CDR3 DNA sequence: TGTGCCAGCACCCACCTCGGGGAAGTGAGAAAAGCTGGGGCCAACGTCCTGACTTTC.

The J gene is TRBJ1-1, the V gene TRBV27, with 7 positions matching TRBD1. After removal of 3 bases from V and 4 bases from J, the junction contained 5 bases not matched to a gene. Germline V lookup: CDR1 MNHEY, CDR2 SMNVEV (reference sequence). The length of the CDR3 is 14 residues. The CDR3: CASSFQRQGTEAFF. The CDR3 DNA reads TGTGCCAGCAGTTTCCAGCGACAGGGCACTGAAGCTTTCTTT.

The chain employs TRBV20-1 and TRBJ1-5; perhaps TRBD1 as D (5 bases). Trimming stripped 3 bases from V and 4 bases from J, with 16 bases between. This CDR3 is built from 15 residues. Per germline, CDR1 DFQATT and CDR2 SNEGSKA (reference sequence). CDR3 in DNA: TGCAGTGCTAGTTCGGGGGTGGCCCTAAATCAGCCCCAGCATTTT. It encodes CSASSGVALNQPQHF.

CDR3 coding DNA: TGCGCCACAGGGACAGGGAGGGGGGCTAACTATGGCTACACCTTC. Translated, it gives CATGTGRGANYGYTF. The chain recombines TRBV10-2 with TRBJ1-2; 9 nucleotides match TRBD1. Germline assignment: CDR1 WSHSY and CDR2 SAAADI. CDR3 length equals 15 residues. V gave up 10 bases and J gave up 0 bases; unmatched junction bases: 9.

This chain links TRBV5-1 with TRBJ1-1; D is possibly TRBD1 (6 bases). Germline-derived CDR1 and CDR2 are SGHRS and YFSETQ. With 5 bases removed from V and 9 bases from J, the gap between germline ends came to 14 bases. The CDR3 is 12 residues long. The CDR3 nucleotides are TGCGCCAGCAGTCTCTCAGGGGAAAAAGCTTTCTTT. Its translation: CASSLSGEKAFF.

This chain connects TRBV5-6 to TRBJ2-5; TRBD1 matches at 8 bases. This CDR3 is 17 amino acids long. Germline V gives CDR1 SGHDT, CDR2 YYEEEE. The J segment lost 5 bases and the V segment lost 2 bases, leaving 14 bases of the junction unmatched. CDR3: CASSFSIGQGRRETQYF. CDR3 DNA: TGTGCCAGCAGCTTTTCTATCGGACAGGGTAGGCGGGAGACCCAGTACTTC.

V and J are TRBV6-5 and TRBJ1-6, with D possibly matching TRBD1 (5 bases). The V end lost 6 bases, the J end lost 7 bases, and 13 bases lay between the germline ends. Germline V gene sequence: CDR1 MNHEY, CDR2 SVGAGI. CDR3 length equals 14 residues. CDR3 in amino acids: CASRETAGNSPLHF. CDR3 in DNA: TGTGCCAGCAGAGAGACAGCGGGAAATTCACCCCTCCACTTT.

This clone was found once. The gene calls are TRBV7-8 and TRBJ2-1; D is undetermined. The V gene's germline CDR1 is SGHVS and CDR2 FQNEAQ. V lost 5 bases to trimming and J lost 5 bases, with 4 bases between them. This CDR3 has 11 amino acids. The CDR3 here is CASSLNNEQFF. CDR3 DNA: TGTGCCAGCAGCCTTAACAATGAGCAGTTCTTC.

This chain uses TRBV10-3 with TRBJ2-5; 7 nucleotides match TRBD2. V lost 4 bases to trimming and J lost 0 bases; unmatched junction nucleotides: 8. The CDR3 is made up of 16 amino acids. CDR1 and CDR2 from the germline V gene are ENHRY and SYGVKD. The CDR3 DNA sequence: TGTGCCATCAGTGCATCGGGGGGACTGTACCAAGAGACCCAGTACTTC. It encodes CAISASGGLYQETQYF.

This rearrangement joins TRBV12-2 to TRBJ1-2. TRBV12-2 is deemed a pseudogene. The CDR3 consists of 13 residues. The chain's CDR3 is CASRLGGANGYTF. The CDR3 nucleotides read TGTGCAAGTCGCTTAGGCGGGGCAAATGGCTACACCTTC.

This chain joins TRBV7-2 and TRBJ1-2; the D is unclear. The V end lost 1 base, the J end lost 7 bases, and 7 bases lay between the germline ends. Per the germline V gene, CDR1 is SGHTA and CDR2 is FQGNSA. The CDR3 extends over 12 amino acids. The DNA of the CDR3 is TGTGCCAGCAGCTTAGACCTAGGTGGCTACACCTTC. Encoded protein: CASSLDLGGYTF.

The chain recombines TRBV27 with TRBJ1-6; tentatively, D is TRBD1 (5 bases). V was clipped by 8 bases and J by 10 bases, with 18 bases between them. This CDR3 comprises 14 residues. Per germline, CDR1 MNHEY and CDR2 SMNVEV (reference sequence). CDR3 in amino acids: CASSQSREGSPLHF. For the CDR3, the DNA is TGTGCCAGCTCACAGAGCAGGGAGGGCTCACCCCTCCACTTT.

The chain has TRBV27 and TRBJ2-2, with TRBD1 identical over 7 bases. The CDR3 consists of 17 residues. Unmatched junction bases numbered 9, after V lost 5 bases and J lost 0 bases. CDR1 and CDR2 (germline): MNHEY, SMNVEV (reference sequence). The CDR3 coding sequence is TGTGCCAGCAGTGAGACACAGGGGTGGTCGAACACCGGGGAGCTGTTTTTT. Protein product: CASSETQGWSNTGELFF.

V usage is TRBV7-6 and J usage is TRBJ2-7; 10 bases agree with TRBD2. CDR3 length: 15 amino acids. Germline CDR1 SGHVS, CDR2 FNYEAQ. V shed 1 base and J 2 bases; nucleotides not matched to a gene: 2. This chain's CDR3 is CASSLGAGGTYEQYF. CDR3 nucleotides: TGTGCCAGCAGCTTAGGAGCGGGAGGGACCTACGAGCAGTACTTC. Full variable domain (missing parts from reference TRBV7-6 and TRBJ2-7): GAGVSQSPRYKVTKRGQDVALRCDPISGHVSLYWYRQALGQGPEFLTYFNYEAQQDKSGLPNDRFSAERPEGSISTLTIQRTEQRDSAMYRCASSLGAGGTYEQYFGPGTRLTVT.

The genes are TRBV10-1 and TRBJ1-1; 7 bases align to TRBD1. The CDR3 has 17 amino acids. Germline CDR1 is WNHNN and CDR2 is SYGVQD (reference sequence). Losses at the gene ends were 2 bases for V and 0 bases for J; bases not matched to a gene: 9. The CDR3 reads CASSEVAGGSMNTEAFF. The CDR3, as DNA: TGCGCCAGCAGTGAGGTGGCAGGGGGTTCCATGAACACTGAAGCTTTCTTT.

This sequence joins TRBV6-5 and TRBJ1-1, with TRBD1 as a possible D gene (6 bases). V dropped 6 bases and J dropped 0 bases, with 11 bases sitting between them. The CDR3 extends over 14 amino acids. Germline V gene data show CDR1 as MNHEY and CDR2 as SVGAGI. Here the CDR3 DNA reads TGTGCCAGCAGGGAGGGGGGGATGAACACTGAAGCTTTCTTT. Translating gives CASREGGMNTEAFF.

The chain employs TRBV4-1 and TRBJ2-1; 12 bases map to TRBD2. This CDR3 region has 16 residues. V gave up 4 bases and J gave up 4 bases; unmatched junction bases: 5. In germline, CDR1 is MGHRA, CDR2 YSYEKL. Written as DNA, the CDR3 is TGCGCCAGCAGCCCTTTACTAGCGGGAGGTTACAATGAGCAGTTCTTC. It is translated as CASSPLLAGGYNEQFF.

The chain combines TRBV5-1 with TRBJ2-1, with 10 bases lining up with TRBD1. The CDR3 contains 14 residues. Germline V gives CDR1 SGHRS, CDR2 YFSETQ. V lost 4 bases to trimming and J lost 7 bases; unmatched junction nucleotides: 5. CDR3 amino acids: CASSPGQGWNEQFF. The CDR3 bases are TGCGCCAGCAGCCCGGGACAGGGGTGGAATGAGCAGTTCTTC.